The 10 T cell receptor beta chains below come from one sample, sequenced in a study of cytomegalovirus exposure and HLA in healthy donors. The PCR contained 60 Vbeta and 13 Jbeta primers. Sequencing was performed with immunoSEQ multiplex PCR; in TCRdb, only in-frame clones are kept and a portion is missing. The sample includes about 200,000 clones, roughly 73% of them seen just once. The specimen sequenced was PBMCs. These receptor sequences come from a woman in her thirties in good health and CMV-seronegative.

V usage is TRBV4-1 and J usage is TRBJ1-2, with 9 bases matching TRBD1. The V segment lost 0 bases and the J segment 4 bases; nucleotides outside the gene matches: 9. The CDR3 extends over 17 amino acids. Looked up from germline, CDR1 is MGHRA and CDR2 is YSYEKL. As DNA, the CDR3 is TGCGCCAGCAGCCAAGATGGGGTGGGACAGGGCGGCTATGGCTACACCTTC. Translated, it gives CASSQDGVGQGGYGYTF.

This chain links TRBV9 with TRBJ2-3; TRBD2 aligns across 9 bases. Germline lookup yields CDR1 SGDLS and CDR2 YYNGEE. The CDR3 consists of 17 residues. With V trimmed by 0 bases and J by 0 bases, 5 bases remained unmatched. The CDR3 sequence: CASSVVLAGTSTDTQYF. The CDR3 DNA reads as TGTGCCAGCAGCGTAGTGCTAGCGGGGACTAGCACAGATACGCAGTATTTT.

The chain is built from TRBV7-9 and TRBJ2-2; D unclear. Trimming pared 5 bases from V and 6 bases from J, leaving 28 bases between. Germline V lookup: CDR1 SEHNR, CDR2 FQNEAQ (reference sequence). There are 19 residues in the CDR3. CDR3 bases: TGTGCCAGCAGCGACGATAACTTAGTCCAGTGGCTAGTAGCCGGGGAGCTGTTTTTT. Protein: CASSDDNLVQWLVAGELFF.

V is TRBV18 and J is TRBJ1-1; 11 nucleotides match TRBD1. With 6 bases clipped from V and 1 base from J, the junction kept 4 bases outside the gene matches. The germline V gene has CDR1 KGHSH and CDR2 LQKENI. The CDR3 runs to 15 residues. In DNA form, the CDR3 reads TGTGCCAGCTCTCAGGACAGGGGGCAGAACACTGAAGCTTTCTTT. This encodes CASSQDRGQNTEAFF.

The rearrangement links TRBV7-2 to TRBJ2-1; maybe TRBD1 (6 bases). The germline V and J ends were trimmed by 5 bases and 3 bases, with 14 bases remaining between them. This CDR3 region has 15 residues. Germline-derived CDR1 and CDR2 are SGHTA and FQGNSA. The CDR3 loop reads CASSITGLFYNEQFF. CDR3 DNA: TGTGCCAGCAGCATTACAGGGCTCTTCTACAATGAGCAGTTCTTC.

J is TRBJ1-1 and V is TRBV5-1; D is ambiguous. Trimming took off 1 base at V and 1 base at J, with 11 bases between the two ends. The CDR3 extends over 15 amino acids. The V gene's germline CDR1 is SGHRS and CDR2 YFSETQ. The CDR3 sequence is CASSLYPRQNTEAFF. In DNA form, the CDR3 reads TGCGCCAGCAGCTTGTATCCCCGACAGAACACTGAAGCTTTCTTT. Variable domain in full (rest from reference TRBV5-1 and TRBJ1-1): KAGVTQTPRYLIKTRGQQVTLSCSPISGHRSVSWYQQTPGQGLQFLFEYFSETQRNKGNFPGRFSGRQFSNSRSEMNVSTLELGDSALYLCASSLYPRQNTEAFFGQGTRLTVV.

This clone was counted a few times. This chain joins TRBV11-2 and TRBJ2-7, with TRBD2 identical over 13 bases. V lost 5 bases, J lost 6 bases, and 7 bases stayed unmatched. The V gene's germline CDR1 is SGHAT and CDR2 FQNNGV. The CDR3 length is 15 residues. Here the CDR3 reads CASSGWTSGGGEQYF. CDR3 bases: TGTGCCAGCAGCGGATGGACTAGCGGGGGAGGCGAGCAGTACTTC.

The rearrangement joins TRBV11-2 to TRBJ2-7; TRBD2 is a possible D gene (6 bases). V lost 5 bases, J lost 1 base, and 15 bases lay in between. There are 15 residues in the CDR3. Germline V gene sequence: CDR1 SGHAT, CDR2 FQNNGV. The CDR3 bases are TGTGCCAGCAGCCGCGGCGTGGAGGGATCCTACGAGCAGTACTTC. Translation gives CASSRGVEGSYEQYF.

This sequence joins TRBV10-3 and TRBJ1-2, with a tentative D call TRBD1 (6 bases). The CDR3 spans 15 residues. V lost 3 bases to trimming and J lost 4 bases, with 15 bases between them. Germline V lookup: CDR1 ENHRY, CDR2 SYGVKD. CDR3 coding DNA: TGTGCCATCAGTGAAGGCGGGGGGGCGGCCTATGGCTACACCTTC. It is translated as CAISEGGGAAYGYTF.

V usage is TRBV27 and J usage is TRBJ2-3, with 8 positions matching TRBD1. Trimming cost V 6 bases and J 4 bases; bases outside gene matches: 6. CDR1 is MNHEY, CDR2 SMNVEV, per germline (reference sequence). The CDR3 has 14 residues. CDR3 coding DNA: TGTGCCAGCAGCCTCCGGACAGGGCCAGATACGCAGTATTTT. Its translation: CASSLRTGPDTQYF.